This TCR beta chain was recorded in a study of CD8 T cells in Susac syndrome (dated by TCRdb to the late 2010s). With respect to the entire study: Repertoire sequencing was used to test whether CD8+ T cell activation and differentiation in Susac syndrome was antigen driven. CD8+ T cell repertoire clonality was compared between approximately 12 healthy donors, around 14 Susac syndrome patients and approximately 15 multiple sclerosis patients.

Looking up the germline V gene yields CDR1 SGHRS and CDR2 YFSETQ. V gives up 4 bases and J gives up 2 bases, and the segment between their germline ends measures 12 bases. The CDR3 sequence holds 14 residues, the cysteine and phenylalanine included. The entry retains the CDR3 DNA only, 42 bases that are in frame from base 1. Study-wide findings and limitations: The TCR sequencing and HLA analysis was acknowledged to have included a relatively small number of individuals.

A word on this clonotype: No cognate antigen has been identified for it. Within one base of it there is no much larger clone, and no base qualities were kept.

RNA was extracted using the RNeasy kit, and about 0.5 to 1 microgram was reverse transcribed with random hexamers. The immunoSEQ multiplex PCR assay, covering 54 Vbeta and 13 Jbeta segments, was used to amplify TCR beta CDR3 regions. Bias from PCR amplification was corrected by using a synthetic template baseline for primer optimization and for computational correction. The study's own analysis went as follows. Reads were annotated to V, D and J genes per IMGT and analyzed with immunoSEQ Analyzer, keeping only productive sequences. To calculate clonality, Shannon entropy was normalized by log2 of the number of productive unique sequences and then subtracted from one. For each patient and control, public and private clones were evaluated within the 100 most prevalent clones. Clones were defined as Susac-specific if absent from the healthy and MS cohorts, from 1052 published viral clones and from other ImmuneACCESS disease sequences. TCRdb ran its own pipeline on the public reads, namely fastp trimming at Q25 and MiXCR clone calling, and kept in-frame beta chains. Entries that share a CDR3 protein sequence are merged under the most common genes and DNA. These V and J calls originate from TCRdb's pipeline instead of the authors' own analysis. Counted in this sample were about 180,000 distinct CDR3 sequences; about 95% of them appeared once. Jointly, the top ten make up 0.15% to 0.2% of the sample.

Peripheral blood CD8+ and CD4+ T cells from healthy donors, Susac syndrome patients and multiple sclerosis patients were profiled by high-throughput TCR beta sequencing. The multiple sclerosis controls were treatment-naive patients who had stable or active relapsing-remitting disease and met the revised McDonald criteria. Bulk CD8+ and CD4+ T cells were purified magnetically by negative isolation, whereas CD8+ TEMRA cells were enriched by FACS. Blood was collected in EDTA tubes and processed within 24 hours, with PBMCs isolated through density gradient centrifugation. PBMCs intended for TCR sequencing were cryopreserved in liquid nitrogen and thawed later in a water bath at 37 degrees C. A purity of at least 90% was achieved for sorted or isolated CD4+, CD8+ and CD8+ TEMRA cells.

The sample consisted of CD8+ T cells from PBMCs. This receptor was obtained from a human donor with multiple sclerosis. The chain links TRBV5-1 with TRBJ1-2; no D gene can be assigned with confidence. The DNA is TGCGCCAGCAGCCCCCACCGGGGAAACTATGGCTACACCTTC. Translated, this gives CASSPHRGNYGYTF.